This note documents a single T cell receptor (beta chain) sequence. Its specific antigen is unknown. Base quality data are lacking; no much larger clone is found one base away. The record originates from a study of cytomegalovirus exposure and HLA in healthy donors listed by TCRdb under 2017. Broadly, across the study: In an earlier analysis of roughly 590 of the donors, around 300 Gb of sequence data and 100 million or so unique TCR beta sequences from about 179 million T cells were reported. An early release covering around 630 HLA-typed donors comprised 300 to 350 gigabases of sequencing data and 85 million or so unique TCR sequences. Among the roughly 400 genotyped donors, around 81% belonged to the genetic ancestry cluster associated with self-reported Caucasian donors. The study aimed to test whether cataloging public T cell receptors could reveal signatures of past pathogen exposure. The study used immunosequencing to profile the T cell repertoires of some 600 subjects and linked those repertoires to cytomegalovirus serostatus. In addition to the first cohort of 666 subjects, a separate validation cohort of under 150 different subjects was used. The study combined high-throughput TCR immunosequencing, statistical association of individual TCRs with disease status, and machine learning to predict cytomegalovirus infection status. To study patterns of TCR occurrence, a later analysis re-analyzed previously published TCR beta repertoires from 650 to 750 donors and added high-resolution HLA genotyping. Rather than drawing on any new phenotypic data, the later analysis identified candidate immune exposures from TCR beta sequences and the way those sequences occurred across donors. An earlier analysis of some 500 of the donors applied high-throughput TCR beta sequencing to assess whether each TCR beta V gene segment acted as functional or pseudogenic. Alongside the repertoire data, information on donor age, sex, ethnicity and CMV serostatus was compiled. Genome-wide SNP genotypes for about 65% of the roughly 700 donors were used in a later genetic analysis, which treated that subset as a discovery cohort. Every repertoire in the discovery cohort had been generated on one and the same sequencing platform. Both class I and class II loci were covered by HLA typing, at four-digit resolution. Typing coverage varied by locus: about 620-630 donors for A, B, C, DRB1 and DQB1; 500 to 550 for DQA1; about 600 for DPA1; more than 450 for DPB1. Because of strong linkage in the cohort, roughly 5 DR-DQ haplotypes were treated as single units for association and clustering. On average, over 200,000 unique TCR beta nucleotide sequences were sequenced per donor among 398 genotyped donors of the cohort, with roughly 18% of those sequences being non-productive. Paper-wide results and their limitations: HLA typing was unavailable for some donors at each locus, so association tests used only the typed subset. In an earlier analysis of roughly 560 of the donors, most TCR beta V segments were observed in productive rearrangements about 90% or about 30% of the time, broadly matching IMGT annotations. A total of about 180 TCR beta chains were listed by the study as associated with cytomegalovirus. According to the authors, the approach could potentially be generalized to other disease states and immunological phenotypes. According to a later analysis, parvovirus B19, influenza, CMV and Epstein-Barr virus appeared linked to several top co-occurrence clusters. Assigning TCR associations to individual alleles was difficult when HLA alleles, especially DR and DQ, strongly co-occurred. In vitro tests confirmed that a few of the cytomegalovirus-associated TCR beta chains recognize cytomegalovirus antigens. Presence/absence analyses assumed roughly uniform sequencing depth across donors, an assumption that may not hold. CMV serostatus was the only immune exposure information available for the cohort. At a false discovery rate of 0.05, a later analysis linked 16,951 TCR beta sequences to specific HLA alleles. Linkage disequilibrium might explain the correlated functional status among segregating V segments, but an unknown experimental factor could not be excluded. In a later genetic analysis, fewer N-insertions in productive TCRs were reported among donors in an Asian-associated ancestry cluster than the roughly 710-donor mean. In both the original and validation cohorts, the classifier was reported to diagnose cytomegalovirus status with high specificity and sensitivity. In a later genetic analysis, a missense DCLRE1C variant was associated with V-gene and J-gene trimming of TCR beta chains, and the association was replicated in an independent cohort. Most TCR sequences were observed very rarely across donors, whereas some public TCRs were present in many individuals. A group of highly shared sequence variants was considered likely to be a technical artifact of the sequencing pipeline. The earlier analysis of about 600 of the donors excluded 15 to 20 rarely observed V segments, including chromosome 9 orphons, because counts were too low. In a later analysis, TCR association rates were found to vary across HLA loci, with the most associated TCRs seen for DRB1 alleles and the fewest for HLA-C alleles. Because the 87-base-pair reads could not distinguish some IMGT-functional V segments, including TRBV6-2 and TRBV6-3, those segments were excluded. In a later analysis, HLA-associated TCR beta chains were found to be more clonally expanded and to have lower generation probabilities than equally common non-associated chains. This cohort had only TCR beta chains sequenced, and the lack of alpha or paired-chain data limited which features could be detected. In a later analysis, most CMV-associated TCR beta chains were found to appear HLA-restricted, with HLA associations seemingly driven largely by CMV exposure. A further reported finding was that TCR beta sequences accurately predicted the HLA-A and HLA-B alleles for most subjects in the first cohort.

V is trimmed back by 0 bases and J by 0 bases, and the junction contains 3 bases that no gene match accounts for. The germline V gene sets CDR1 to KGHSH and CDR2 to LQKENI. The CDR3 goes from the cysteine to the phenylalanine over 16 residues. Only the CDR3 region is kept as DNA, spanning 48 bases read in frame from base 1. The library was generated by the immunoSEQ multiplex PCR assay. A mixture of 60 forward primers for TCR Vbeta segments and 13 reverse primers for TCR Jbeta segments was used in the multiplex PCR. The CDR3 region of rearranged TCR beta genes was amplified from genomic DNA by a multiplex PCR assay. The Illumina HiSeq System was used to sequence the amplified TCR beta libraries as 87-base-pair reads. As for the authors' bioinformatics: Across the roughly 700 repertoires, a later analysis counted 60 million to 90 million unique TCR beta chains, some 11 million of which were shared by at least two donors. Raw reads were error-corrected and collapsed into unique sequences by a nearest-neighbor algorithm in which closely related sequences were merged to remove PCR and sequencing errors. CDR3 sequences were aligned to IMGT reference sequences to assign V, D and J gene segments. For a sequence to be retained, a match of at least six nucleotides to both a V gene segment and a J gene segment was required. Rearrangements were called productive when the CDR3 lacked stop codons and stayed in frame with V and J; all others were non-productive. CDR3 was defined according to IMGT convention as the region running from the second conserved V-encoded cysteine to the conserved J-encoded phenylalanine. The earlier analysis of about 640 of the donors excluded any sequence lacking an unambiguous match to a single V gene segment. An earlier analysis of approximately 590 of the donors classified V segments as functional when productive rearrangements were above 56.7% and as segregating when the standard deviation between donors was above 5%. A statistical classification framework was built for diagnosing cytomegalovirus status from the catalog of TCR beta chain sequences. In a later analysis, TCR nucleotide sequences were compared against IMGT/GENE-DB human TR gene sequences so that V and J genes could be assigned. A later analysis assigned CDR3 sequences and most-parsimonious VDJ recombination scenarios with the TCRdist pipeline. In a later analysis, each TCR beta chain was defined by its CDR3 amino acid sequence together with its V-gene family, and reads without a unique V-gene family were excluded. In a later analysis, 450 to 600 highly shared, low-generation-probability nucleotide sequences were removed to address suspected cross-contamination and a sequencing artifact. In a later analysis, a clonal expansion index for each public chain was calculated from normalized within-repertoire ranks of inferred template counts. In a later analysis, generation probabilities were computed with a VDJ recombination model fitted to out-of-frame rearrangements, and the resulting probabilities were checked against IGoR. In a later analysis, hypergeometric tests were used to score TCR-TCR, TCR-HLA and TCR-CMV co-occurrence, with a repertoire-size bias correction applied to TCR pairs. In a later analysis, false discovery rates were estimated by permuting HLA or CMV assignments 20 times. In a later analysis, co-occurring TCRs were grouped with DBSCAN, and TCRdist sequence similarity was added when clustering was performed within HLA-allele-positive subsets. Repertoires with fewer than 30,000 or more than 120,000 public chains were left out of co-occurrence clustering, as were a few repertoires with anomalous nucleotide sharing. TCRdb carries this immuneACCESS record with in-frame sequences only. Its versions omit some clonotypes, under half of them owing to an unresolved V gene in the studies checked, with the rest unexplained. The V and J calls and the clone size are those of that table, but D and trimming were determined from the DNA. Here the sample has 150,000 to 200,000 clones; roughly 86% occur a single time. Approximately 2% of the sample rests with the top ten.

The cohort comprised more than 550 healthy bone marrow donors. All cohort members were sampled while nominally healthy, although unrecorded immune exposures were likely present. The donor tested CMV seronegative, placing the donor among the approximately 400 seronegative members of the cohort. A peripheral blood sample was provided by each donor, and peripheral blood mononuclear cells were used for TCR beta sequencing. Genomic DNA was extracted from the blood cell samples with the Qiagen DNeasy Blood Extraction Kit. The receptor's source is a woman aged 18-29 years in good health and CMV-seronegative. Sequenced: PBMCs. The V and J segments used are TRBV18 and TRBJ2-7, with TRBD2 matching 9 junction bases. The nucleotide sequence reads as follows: TGTGCCAGCTCACCACCGGGGCGGGGGGGCTCCTACGAGCAGTACTTC. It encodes CASSPPGRGGSYEQYF.